The 4 T cell receptor beta chains below all came from one sample that was sequenced in a study of blood T cells in healthy people across ages. PCR was performed a second time for roughly 7 to 12 cycles using a sample-barcoded 5' primer and a J-beta primer mix. Each CDR3 protein gets one entry after TCRdb re-called the 5' RACE reads with MiXCR. The table shows 380,000 or so distinct CDR3 sequences, with about 49% occurring only once. The sequencing sample was made of blood. These receptors came from a man between 60 and 75 years old in good health.

This chain links TRBV20-1 with TRBJ2-1; 7 positions match TRBD1. CDR1 DFQATT and CDR2 SNEGSKA come from the germline V gene (reference sequence). CDR3 size: 14 residues. Trimming cost V 4 bases and J 0 bases; bases outside gene matches: 3. DNA for the CDR3: TGCAGTGCTACCGACAGGGTCTCCTACAATGAGCAGTTCTTC. This translates into CSATDRVSYNEQFF.

The table lists this clonotype with a few counts. The chain carries TRBV6-4 and TRBJ1-2, with D maybe TRBD1 (6 bases). The CDR3 is 17 residues long. Germline V lookup: CDR1 MRHNA, CDR2 SNTAGT. Trimming removed 0 bases at V and 5 bases at J, with 19 bases between. The CDR3 nucleotides read TGTGCCAGCAGTGACTCGGGTGGACAGTCCGGGGGTTATGGCTACACCTTC. Its translation: CASSDSGGQSGGYGYTF.

The genes are TRBV4-3 and TRBJ2-3; D uncertain. The CDR3 sequence is 15 residues long. Germline-derived CDR1 and CDR2 are LGHNA and YSLEER. V shed 3 bases and J shed 3 bases, with 13 bases lying between them. The CDR3 is CASSQRWVLTDTQYF. In nucleotides, the CDR3 is TGCGCCAGCAGCCAGCGGTGGGTGCTGACAGATACGCAGTATTTT.

This chain joins TRBV12-3 or TRBV12-4 and TRBJ1-4; 7 bases map to TRBD1. The CDR3 covers 14 residues. V dropped 6 bases and J dropped 4; count of bases not matched to a gene: 5. The CDR3 reads CASSQGGYNEKLFF. CDR3 nucleotide sequence: TGTGCCAGCAGCCAGGGGGGATATAATGAAAAACTGTTTTTT.